This TCR beta chain is from a study of graft-versus-host responses after intestinal transplantation. Processing released intraepithelial and lamina propria lymphocytes from the graft tissue. The repertoire was sequenced with immunoSEQ multiplex PCR; TCRdb's copy has only in-frame clones and lacks some. Among approximately 12,000 clones, 76% were seen once, and the ten largest hold more than 8%. V lost 0 bases, J lost 4 bases, and 10 bases stayed unmatched. Looked up from germline, CDR1 is MGHRA and CDR2 is YSYEKL. The CDR3 sequence is 17 residues long. The origin of this receptor is a human patient who received an intestinal transplant, so some T cells may come from the graft donor. The chain links TRBV4-1 to TRBJ2-7; TRBD2 aligns across 9 bases. The sample consisted of ileum tissue, taken 23 days after intestinal transplant. CDR3 in DNA: TGCGCCAGCAGCCAAGAAAGGTTAGCGGGAGTGGGATACGAGCAGTACTTC. Protein sequence: CASSQERLAGVGYEQYF.